The clone carrying this TCR beta chain came up a few times. Its target is unknown. UMIs and sample barcodes were carried by the TCR alpha and TCR beta cDNA libraries that 5'RACE produced using constant-segment primers. TCRdb re-derived calls from the 5' RACE reads in MiXCR, one entry per CDR3 protein. In the table there are 110,000 to 150,000 distinct CDR3 sequences, roughly 24% of which are singletons. The CDR3 loop spans 15 amino acids. V lost 4 bases and J lost 2; bases outside the gene matches: 9. The germline V gene encodes CDR1 SGHRS and CDR2 YFSETQ. This sample was taken from a study of T-cell memory formation after mild COVID-19. Study-level results: A second wave expanding day 15 to 37 was CD4+-biased; contracting clones were balanced. Certain responding clones were present in pre-infection memory, suggesting participation of cross-reactive memory.

The chain is built from TRBV5-1 and TRBJ2-7, with 7 bases lining up with TRBD2. The sequencing sample was made of PBMCs or a T cell subset sorted from them (not recorded which). This clonotype originated in an adult woman who had mild COVID-19 (a few samples of this study predate the infection). Cell type and time point are not known. The CDR3 is CASSRSSGLPYEQYF. In nucleotides, the CDR3 is TGCGCCAGCAGCAGGTCTAGCGGTTTACCCTACGAGCAGTACTTC.